This TCR beta chain was sequenced for a study of blood T cell repertoires in COVID-19. The overall study: The United States, Italy and Spain were the sources of the acute and convalescent COVID-19 samples. PBMCs, B-cell-depleted T cells, or T cells provided the cDNA or gDNA that made up the material.

How the authors handled the data: Reference gene primer amplification yielded estimated nucleated cell counts. Using immunoSEQ multiplex PCR, the repertoire was profiled, and TCRdb retains in-frame clones only, with some absent. V, J and clone size were drawn from that table, and D and trimming were deduced from the DNA. The sample yields 250,000 to 350,000 clones, more than 75% seen once. Germline CDR1 is MNHEY and CDR2 is SVGEGT. CDR3 length equals 15 residues. V shed 6 bases and J shed 2 bases, with 13 bases lying between them. The TCR comes from a woman aged 25 to 39 who had recovered from COVID-19. Sequenced: peripheral blood. V usage is TRBV6-2 or TRBV6-3 and J usage is TRBJ2-2, with a possible D match to TRBD2 (5 bases). CDR3 region: CASSGETRNTGELFF. CDR3 bases: TGTGCCAGCAGCGGGGAGACTCGCAACACCGGGGAGCTGTTTTTT.